The rows below give T cell receptor beta chains drawn from one sample of a study of CD8 T cells in ankylosing spondylitis. TCRdb re-called the 5' RACE reads through MiXCR, storing one row per CDR3 protein. This sample has under 450,000 distinct CDR3 sequences; about 15% occur once, and the top ten carry around 0.92%. Sequencing was performed on blood, either unsorted or a sorted T cell fraction (not recorded which). Receptors were obtained from a male donor with ankylosing spondylitis. The CDR3 runs from the conserved cysteine through the conserved F or W. A D gene is named only where the DNA matches it firmly. Rows give clone size only sometimes, using once, few, many, or a class for an expanded clone.

D	J	V	size	DNA	CDR3
TRBD1	TRBJ1-2	TRBV20-1	-	TGCAGTGCTAGCCGGGACAGTGGGGGGTATGGCTACACCTTC	CSASRDSGGYGYTF
TRBD1	TRBJ1-6	TRBV6-5	-	TGTGCCAGCAGTTACTCGATCCAGGGGGCGTTTAGATCACCCCTCCACTTT	CASSYSIQGAFRSPLHF
TRBD1	TRBJ1-6	TRBV7-9	few	TGTGCCAGCAGCTGGGACAGGGTCTCACCCCTCCACTTT	CASSWDRVSPLHF
-	TRBJ2-7	TRBV12-3/TRBV12-4	-	TGTGCCAGCAGTTTAGGGGGGGGGCGACGGGCGATCGAGCAGTACTTC	CASSLGGGRRAIEQYF
TRBD1	TRBJ2-1	TRBV6-1	-	TGTGCCAGCACCCCAAAAAGGGGGCTCTACAATGAGCAGTTCTTC	CASTPKRGLYNEQFF
-	TRBJ1-6	TRBV5-8	few	TGTGCCAGCAGCTTCTCCGTCTTCGGGGGGGGACCCCTCCACTTT	CASSFSVFGGGPLHF
TRBD1	TRBJ2-2	TRBV24-1	-	TGTGCCACCAGTGGGTTTAGGGGACAGGGGAACACCGGGGAGCTGTTTTTT	CATSGFRGQGNTGELFF
-	TRBJ2-3	TRBV7-8	few	TGTGCCAGCAGCACCACCGGGGTAGATACGCAGTATTTT	CASSTTGVDTQYF
-	TRBJ2-3	TRBV4-1	once	TGCGCCAGCAGCCGGGGCAGGGGAGGTGCGGATACGCAGTATTTT	CASSRGRGGADTQYF
-	TRBJ1-1	TRBV5-1	few	TGCGCCAGCAGCTTGGGACCCGCAGCGCCCGTCAATGAAGCTTTCTTT	CASSLGPAAPVNEAFF
-	TRBJ1-1	TRBV28	few	TGTGCCAGCCGAGCGCCAGGGAGAAACACTGAAGCTTTCTTT	CASRAPGRNTEAFF
TRBD1	TRBJ2-2	TRBV3-1	many	TGTGCCAGCAGCCAGGGGAGACAGGGGAGGACCGGGGAGCTGTTTTTT	CASSQGRQGRTGELFF
-	TRBJ2-3	TRBV20-1	few	TGCAGTGCTAGATTCCCTAGCGTCCCGGCTGGAGATACGCAGTATTTT	CSARFPSVPAGDTQYF
-	TRBJ1-5	TRBV5-1	many	TGCGCCAGCAGCTTGTACGGCAATAGCAATCAGCCCCAGCATTTT	CASSLYGNSNQPQHF
-	TRBJ2-3	TRBV7-2	few	TGTGCCAGCAGCCCCCCACCAGCAGATACGCAGTATTTT	CASSPPPADTQYF
TRBD1	TRBJ1-1	TRBV20-1	few	TGCAGTGCTAAACCGGGACAGGGGACAGCTTTCTTT	CSAKPGQGTAFF
TRBD1	TRBJ1-6	TRBV20-1	-	TGCAGTGCTAAGCAAAGACAGGGGGATTCACCCCTCCACTTT	CSAKQRQGDSPLHF
-	TRBJ2-3	TRBV2	-	TGTGCCAGCAGTTCTGGCCTCTCCACAGATACGCAGTATTTT	CASSSGLSTDTQYF
-	TRBJ1-1	TRBV6-5	-	TGTGCCAGCAGTTCCCCCCCTCAGGGAACGAACACTGAAGCTTTCTTT	CASSSPPQGTNTEAFF
TRBD2	TRBJ2-2	TRBV4-1	few	TGCGCCAGCAGCGATGCGGGAGGGTTCGGGGAGCTGTTTTTT	CASSDAGGFGELFF
TRBD2	TRBJ2-7	TRBV29-1	few	TGCAGCGTTGACGGGACTAGCGGACTCGGGGAGCAGTACTTC	CSVDGTSGLGEQYF
TRBD1	TRBJ2-2	TRBV6-2/TRBV6-3	-	TGTGCCAGCAGTGGACAGGTTAAGAGGGCCGGGGAGCTGTTTTTT	CASSGQVKRAGELFF
-	TRBJ2-7	TRBV7-9	-	TGTGCCAGCAGCTCCGACGCCAGGGGTGCCGAGCAGTACTTC	CASSSDARGAEQYF
TRBD1	TRBJ1-1	TRBV5-1	many	TGCGCCAGCAGCCGGGAGGGGGCGACGAACACTGAAGCTTTCTTT	CASSREGATNTEAFF
TRBD2	TRBJ2-3	TRBV29-1	many	TGCAGCGTTGTAGCGGGAGCTAAAGATACGCAGTATTTT	CSVVAGAKDTQYF
TRBD1	TRBJ1-4	TRBV18	-	TGTGCCAGCTCAATTGGACAGGTTGAAAAACTGTTTTTT	CASSIGQVEKLFF
TRBD2	TRBJ2-2	TRBV29-1	few	TGCAGCGTTGTAACTAGCGGGAGGGCGAACACCGGGGAGCTGTTTTTT	CSVVTSGRANTGELFF
-	TRBJ2-4	TRBV20-1	many	TGCAGTGCACCCTCCCTGGGCATTCAGTACTTC	CSAPSLGIQYF
TRBD1	TRBJ2-1	TRBV29-1	few	TGCAGCGTCAGTATGGGGACAGGATACGATGAGCAGTTCTTC	CSVSMGTGYDEQFF
TRBD2	TRBJ2-1	TRBV4-2	-	TGTGCCAGCAGCCTTAGCGGGCCTTCCTACAATGAGCAGTTCTTC	CASSLSGPSYNEQFF
TRBD2	TRBJ2-7	TRBV6-2/TRBV6-3	-	TGTGCCAGCAGTTATCGGGGACTAGCGGGAGGATTACGGCAGTACTTC	CASSYRGLAGGLRQYF
-	TRBJ1-6	TRBV12-3/TRBV12-4	few	TGTGCCAGCAGCCCACGGGGGCCATATAATTCACCCCTCCACTTT	CASSPRGPYNSPLHF
TRBD1	TRBJ1-3	TRBV28	few	TGTGCCAGCAGTTCAATACAGGGGGGCTCTGGAAACACCATATATTTT	CASSSIQGGSGNTIYF
-	TRBJ1-1	TRBV18	few	TGTGCCAGCTCACCAGCAGGGGTTGCCACTGAAGCTTTCTTT	CASSPAGVATEAFF
TRBD2	TRBJ2-1	TRBV29-1	-	TGCAGCGTTGAACTAGCGGGGGGGCGGGATGAGCAGTTCTTC	CSVELAGGRDEQFF
-	TRBJ2-4	TRBV25-1	-	TGTGCCAGCAGTGACCGGGGGCTAGGCAAAAACATTCAGTACTTC	CASSDRGLGKNIQYF